The 25 T cell receptor beta chains listed next were all sequenced from one sample in a study of shared clonotypes between healthy human individuals. The data were produced by immunoSEQ multiplex PCR, yet TCRdb's version contains in-frame clones alone and is incomplete. The sample holds under 750,000 clones; just under 75% are singletons and the top ten take less than 2%. Sequencing input: memory CD4+ T cells sorted from blood. This sample's subset: CD45RA-negative fraction. The receptors come from a woman in her twenties or thirties in good health.

Concerning this clone: Other nucleotide sequences in the sample specify the same CDR3. This chain uses TRBV7-2 with TRBJ1-1, with TRBD1 as a possible D gene (5 bases). This CDR3 is built from 13 residues. Germline V gene sequence: CDR1 SGHTA, CDR2 FQGNSA. The V and J ends lost 5 bases and 3 bases respectively, with 10 bases between them. This chain's CDR3 is CASSRQRDTEAFF. The CDR3, as DNA: TGTGCCAGCAGCCGACAGCGGGACACTGAAGCTTTCTTT.

This clone has only a few counts. Other DNA sequences within the sample encode an identical CDR3. This chain uses TRBV5-1 with TRBJ1-3; D may be TRBD1 (5 bases). From germline, CDR1 is SGHRS and CDR2 YFSETQ. V was pared by 0 bases and J by 4 bases, with 11 bases between. The CDR3 is 15 amino acids. CDR3 nucleotides: TGCGCCAGCAGCTTGGTCGGACAAGACGGAAACACCATATATTTT. It translates to CASSLVGQDGNTIYF.

The chain links TRBV27 to TRBJ2-1; 13 positions match TRBD2. The CDR3 contains 16 residues. Germline lookup yields CDR1 MNHEY and CDR2 SMNVEV (reference sequence). V dropped 2 bases and J dropped 4; count of bases not matched to a gene: 2. Here the CDR3 reads CASSLEGLAGYNEQFF. For the CDR3, the DNA is TGTGCCAGCAGTTTAGAGGGACTAGCGGGGTACAATGAGCAGTTCTTC.

The genes are TRBV6-1 and TRBJ2-2; 9 bases match TRBD1. Trimming removed 10 bases from V and 7 bases from J; junction bases left unmatched: 10. CDR3 length equals 14 residues. Germline CDR1 MNHNS, CDR2 SASEGT. Here the CDR3 DNA reads TGTGCCACACGAACCGGGACAGGGCACGGGGAGCTGTTTTTT. This sequence encodes CATRTGTGHGELFF.

The chain recombines TRBV19 with TRBJ2-1, with 8 positions matching TRBD2. Per germline, CDR1 LNHDA and CDR2 SQIVND (reference sequence). The junction had 1 base not matched to a gene; V was cut back by 4 bases and J by 2 bases. The CDR3 covers 14 residues. CDR3: CASSNSGTYNEQFF. CDR3 bases: TGTGCCAGTAGTAATAGCGGGACCTACAATGAGCAGTTCTTC.

The chain combines TRBV18 with TRBJ2-5; maybe TRBD1 (7 bases). The V gene's germline CDR1 is KGHSH and CDR2 LQKENI. CDR3 length equals 14 residues. Trimming took off 2 bases at V and 4 bases at J, with 11 bases between the two ends. The CDR3 coding sequence is TGTGCCAGCTCACCAAACAGGGGAGGAGAGACCCAGTACTTC. Residues: CASSPNRGGETQYF. Full variable domain (remainder filled in from reference TRBV18 and TRBJ2-5): NAGVMQNPRHLVRRRGQEARLRCSPMKGHSHVYWYRQLPEEGLKFMVYLQKENIIDESGMPKERFSAEFPKEGPSILRIQQVVRGDSAAYFCASSPNRGGETQYFGPGTRLLVL.

The chain joins TRBV5-1 to TRBJ2-5, with 7 nucleotides matching TRBD2. CDR1 is SGHRS, CDR2 YFSETQ, per germline. The CDR3 contains 14 residues. After removal of 6 bases from V and 5 bases from J, the junction contained 10 bases not matched to a gene. CDR3 bases: TGCGCCAGCACGACGGGGGGACCCGCGGAGACCCAGTACTTC. Its translation: CASTTGGPAETQYF.

This chain connects TRBV5-1 to TRBJ2-6; TRBD2 matches 11 bases. From germline, CDR1 is SGHRS and CDR2 YFSETQ. V gave up 0 bases and J gave up 2 bases; unmatched junction bases: 10. This CDR3 region has 20 residues. In DNA form, the CDR3 reads TGCGCCAGCAGCTTGGATAGCGGGAGGGCCTTTGGTCCTGGGGCCAACGTCCTGACTTTC. This gives the protein CASSLDSGRAFGPGANVLTF.

The genes are TRBV5-1 and TRBJ2-3; 7 bases match TRBD2. Germline V gene sequence: CDR1 SGHRS, CDR2 YFSETQ. This CDR3 has 16 residues. With 4 bases clipped from V and 4 bases from J, the junction kept 12 bases outside the gene matches. For the CDR3, the DNA is TGCGCCAGCAGCGGTGAGCGGAGGGCGGGAGCAGATACGCAGTATTTT. Amino acid sequence: CASSGERRAGADTQYF.

This chain joins TRBV6-5 and TRBJ1-1; TRBD1 matches 9 bases. V shed 5 bases and J 1 base; nucleotides not matched to a gene: 5. Germline CDR1 is MNHEY and CDR2 is SVGAGI. This CDR3 is built from 15 residues. CDR3 protein: CASSRPGQGNTEAFF. CDR3 sequence (DNA): TGTGCCAGCAGTCGACCGGGACAGGGGAACACTGAAGCTTTCTTT.

This clone was counted between two and nine times. J is TRBJ2-6 and V is TRBV28; D might be TRBD1 (5 bases). The CDR3 runs 15 residues. The germline V and J ends were trimmed by 5 bases and 5 bases, with 13 bases remaining between them. Germline CDR1 MDHEN, CDR2 SYDVKM. CDR3 protein: CASSPTGSRANVLTF. In nucleotides, the CDR3 is TGTGCCAGCAGTCCTACAGGTAGTAGGGCCAACGTCCTGACTTTC.

The chain links TRBV5-4 to TRBJ1-2, with TRBD1 as a possible D gene (5 bases). The ends were cut back, 1 base at V and 7 bases at J, with 14 bases in the middle. The germline V gene has CDR1 SGHNT and CDR2 YYREEE (reference sequence). The CDR3 totals 14 residues. CDR3 amino acids: CASSLWTPGGGYTF. DNA for the CDR3: TGTGCCAGCAGCTTGTGGACTCCGGGGGGTGGCTACACCTTC.

The V and J genes are TRBV29-1 and TRBJ2-1; weak D call: TRBD2 (6 bases). Trimming left V 6 bases short and J 2 bases short, with 11 bases between. The length of the CDR3 is 13 residues. The V gene's germline CDR1 is SQVTM and CDR2 ANQGSEA. The CDR3 DNA reads as TGCAGCGTACCGGGAGCTACCTACAATGAGCAGTTCTTC. Protein: CSVPGATYNEQFF.

The V gene is TRBV6-5, the J gene TRBJ1-2, with a tentative D call TRBD1 (6 bases). The CDR3 covers 14 residues. CDR1 is MNHEY, CDR2 SVGAGI, per germline. V was trimmed by 6 bases and J by 4 bases, leaving 15 bases between them. The CDR3 reads CASSPQTGRYGYTF. As DNA, the CDR3 is TGTGCCAGCAGCCCACAAACAGGGCGCTATGGCTACACCTTC.

V and J are TRBV7-9 and TRBJ2-3, with TRBD2 matching 10 bases. Losses at the gene ends were 6 bases for V and 2 bases for J; bases not matched to a gene: 5. CDR3 size: 15 residues. CDR1 and CDR2 (germline): SEHNR, FQNEAQ (reference sequence). In DNA, the CDR3 is TGTGCCAGCAGGTCTAGCGGGAGCTACACAGATACGCAGTATTTT. Its protein is CASRSSGSYTDTQYF.

The V call is TRBV2, the J call TRBJ2-7, with 7 bases that match TRBD1. Losses at the gene ends were 5 bases for V and 2 bases for J; bases not matched to a gene: 6. Germline loops: CDR1 SNHLY, CDR2 FYNNEI. The CDR3 has 14 residues. The CDR3 coding sequence is TGTGCCAGCAGTTGGGGACAGCCCACCTACGAGCAGTACTTC. As protein: CASSWGQPTYEQYF.

The chain joins TRBV7-2 to TRBJ2-7; D is possibly TRBD2 (5 bases). The ends were cut back, 0 bases at V and 3 bases at J, with 9 bases in the middle. The CDR3 is 14 residues long. Germline-derived CDR1 and CDR2 are SGHTA and FQGNSA. The CDR3 protein is CASSLASSFYEQYF. The CDR3 DNA reads as TGTGCCAGCAGCTTAGCGTCTAGCTTCTACGAGCAGTACTTC.

The CDR3 DNA reads as TGTGCCAGCAGCCGATTCGGGACTAGCGCATACAATGAGCAGTTCTTC. Its translation is CASSRFGTSAYNEQFF. The chain links TRBV4-2 to TRBJ2-1; TRBD2 matches 10 bases. CDR1 is LGHNA and CDR2 is YNFKEQ in the germline V gene. Trimming cost V 4 bases and J 4 bases; bases outside gene matches: 7. The CDR3 covers 16 residues.

This clone is a singleton in its sample. Just one base apart from a much larger clone, this may be a read error. The rearrangement joins TRBV7-3 to TRBJ2-1; 10 bases agree with TRBD1. Germline V gives CDR1 SGHTA, CDR2 FQGTGA. The junction had 5 bases not matched to a gene; V was cut back by 5 bases and J by 4 bases. The CDR3 consists of 15 residues. The CDR3 here is CASSQDRGEYNEQFF. The CDR3 coding sequence is TGTGCCAGCAGCCAGGACAGGGGGGAATACAATGAGCAGTTCTTC.

This sequence joins TRBV5-1 and TRBJ2-1, with D perhaps TRBD1 (5 bases). The length of the CDR3 is 13 residues. Germline V gives CDR1 SGHRS, CDR2 YFSETQ. Trimming removed 5 bases at V and 8 bases at J, with 14 bases between. The DNA for the CDR3 is TGCGCCAGCAGGTCCTGGGGCGGCGATGAGCAGTTCTTC. This gives the protein CASRSWGGDEQFF. The full variable domain, completed using reference TRBV5-1 and TRBJ2-1, is KAGVTQTPRYLIKTRGQQVTLSCSPISGHRSVSWYQQTPGQGLQFLFEYFSETQRNKGNFPGRFSGRQFSNSRSEMNVSTLELGDSALYLCASRSWGGDEQFFGPGTRLTVL.

The sample holds a few counts of this clone. The chain carries TRBV11-2 and TRBJ1-1; D remains ambiguous. The CDR3 runs 15 residues. Trimming cost V 5 bases and J 0 bases, with 13 bases left between them. CDR1 SGHAT and CDR2 FQNNGV come from the germline V gene. The DNA of the CDR3 is TGTGCCAGCAGCCCACGGTTTTTAATGAACACTGAAGCTTTCTTT. Encoded protein: CASSPRFLMNTEAFF.

J is TRBJ2-7 and V is TRBV6-5; 15 bases fit TRBD2. Per the germline V gene, CDR1 is MNHEY and CDR2 is SVGAGI. The CDR3 sequence is 15 residues long. Trimming took 5 bases from V and 4 from J; bases not matched to a gene: 3. CDR3 sequence reads: CASSPGTSGRYEQYF. For the CDR3, the DNA is TGTGCCAGCAGTCCGGGGACTAGCGGGAGGTACGAGCAGTACTTC.

This clone was seen at least ten times. The chain uses TRBV15 and TRBJ2-7; 10 positions match TRBD2. The CDR3 consists of 16 residues. The V gene's germline CDR1 is LNHNV and CDR2 YYDKDF (reference sequence). V lost 1 base to trimming and J lost 4 bases; unmatched junction nucleotides: 7. The CDR3 region is CATSRAVASGSYEQYF. As DNA, the CDR3 is TGTGCCACCAGCAGAGCGGTAGCTAGCGGGAGTTACGAGCAGTACTTC.

This chain connects TRBV6-5 to TRBJ2-7; D gene ambiguous. The CDR3 has 13 amino acids. CDR1 is MNHEY, CDR2 SVGAGI, per germline. V lost 2 bases, J lost 1 base, and 6 bases lay in between. The CDR3 bases are TGTGCCAGCAGTTACGCGCTTTCCTACGAGCAGTACTTC. It translates to CASSYALSYEQYF.

V usage is TRBV5-1 and J usage is TRBJ2-7; D call uncertain. The CDR3 has 14 amino acids. Germline loops: CDR1 SGHRS, CDR2 YFSETQ. V was shortened by 1 base and J by 1 base, with 9 bases between the two germline ends. The CDR3 loop reads CASSLRQSSYEQYF. The CDR3 DNA follows: TGCGCCAGCAGCTTGCGGCAGTCTTCCTACGAGCAGTACTTC.